This entry lists 31 T cell receptor beta chains sequenced from one sample in a study of Graves' ophthalmopathy and Graves' hyperthyroidism. Investigators amplified TCR beta CDR3 regions from RNA transcripts. First-round RT-PCR used HTBI primers; second-round multiplex PCR followed. Each CDR3 protein is one row after TCRdb ran MiXCR on the multiplex PCR reads. The table has about 370,000 distinct CDR3 sequences, about a sixth seen once. Sequenced input: peripheral blood. Receptor source: an adult woman with stable Graves' hyperthyroidism.

There are many counts of this clonotype. V and J are TRBV28 and TRBJ1-6; D is uncertain. V shed 5 bases and J shed 1 base, with 18 bases lying between them. Germline CDR1 MDHEN, CDR2 SYDVKM. This CDR3 is 18 amino acids long. As DNA, the CDR3 is TGTGCCAGCAGTCCCGGACTATTTACGCGTTCCTATAATTCACCCCTCCACTTT. This encodes CASSPGLFTRSYNSPLHF.

This clonotype showed up many times. V usage is TRBV19 and J usage is TRBJ1-1; D unclear. The CDR3 runs 14 residues. Trimming took off 6 bases at V and 4 bases at J, with 15 bases between the two ends. The germline CDR1 and CDR2 sequences are LNHDA and SQIVND (reference sequence). The CDR3 spells CASSWEGLSTEAFF. In nucleotides, the CDR3 is TGTGCCAGTAGCTGGGAGGGTTTGAGCACTGAAGCTTTCTTT.

The gene calls are TRBV4-1 and TRBJ1-1, with D uncertain. The V end lost 3 bases, the J end lost 4 bases, and 15 bases lay between the germline ends. CDR1 is MGHRA, CDR2 YSYEKL, per germline. The CDR3 runs to 15 residues. CDR3 residues: CASSQGNSGVTEAFF. In DNA form, the CDR3 reads TGCGCCAGCAGCCAGGGAAACAGTGGAGTCACTGAAGCTTTCTTT.

In its sample, this clonotype was seen many times. The genes are TRBV19 and TRBJ1-1; weak D call: TRBD1 (6 bases). V lost 5 bases and J lost 4, with 17 bases in between. The CDR3 length is 15 residues. Germline CDR1 reads LNHDA; CDR2 reads SQIVND (reference sequence). The CDR3, as DNA: TGTGCCAGTAGTGTTCAACAGGGTGATGGCACTGAAGCTTTCTTT. Protein: CASSVQQGDGTEAFF.

This clonotype has at least ten counts. V usage is TRBV19 and J usage is TRBJ1-1, with D possibly TRBD1 on 6 matching bases. The CDR3 totals 14 residues. Looked up from germline, CDR1 is LNHDA and CDR2 is SQIVND (reference sequence). V was pared by 6 bases and J by 1 base, with 12 bases between. CDR3 DNA: TGTGCCAGTAGGCAGACAGGAGAGAACACTGAAGCTTTCTTT. It is translated as CASRQTGENTEAFF.

This clonotype was seen at least ten times. CDR3 coding DNA: TGTGCCAGTAGTAAAGGACAGGGGGTTGGCACTGAAGCTTTCTTT. Residues: CASSKGQGVGTEAFF. The J gene is TRBJ1-1, the V gene TRBV19; TRBD1 aligns across 10 bases. CDR1 LNHDA and CDR2 SQIVND come from the germline V gene (reference sequence). CDR3 length equals 15 residues. With V trimmed by 4 bases and J by 4 bases, 6 bases remained unmatched.

The rearrangement joins TRBV6-1 to TRBJ1-2; the D is unclear. V was trimmed by 2 bases and J by 3 bases, leaving 7 bases between them. Germline CDR1 MNHNS, CDR2 SASEGT. This CDR3 is built from 13 residues. CDR3 sequence (DNA): TGTGCCAGCAGTGAATATGGGGACTATGGCTACACCTTC. This encodes CASSEYGDYGYTF.

The chain is built from TRBV15 and TRBJ2-7; 7 bases are a match to TRBD2. The junction had 15 bases not matched to a gene; V was cut back by 1 base and J by 3 bases. Germline loops: CDR1 LNHNV, CDR2 YYDKDF (reference sequence). The CDR3 spans 18 residues. CDR3 bases: TGTGCCACCAGCAGAGGCCCGAACCTAGCGGCACTATTCTACGAGCAGTACTTC. Translating it yields CATSRGPNLAALFYEQYF. Full variable domain (missing parts from reference TRBV15 and TRBJ2-7): DAMVIQNPRYQVTQFGKPVTLSCSQTLNHNVMYWYQQKSSQAPKLLFHYYDKDFNNEADTPDNFQSRRPNTSFCFLDIRSPGLGDTAMYLCATSRGPNLAALFYEQYFGPGTRLTVT.

In this sample, this clonotype turned up many times. The V call is TRBV2, the J call TRBJ2-5, with D maybe TRBD1 (5 bases). Germline loops: CDR1 SNHLY, CDR2 FYNNEI. This CDR3 comprises 13 residues. V dropped 6 bases and J dropped 4 bases, with 12 bases sitting between them. Here the CDR3 reads CASRLNRRETQYF. The CDR3 bases are TGTGCCAGCAGGTTGAACAGGCGAGAGACCCAGTACTTC.

This clonotype came up many times. The chain has TRBV28 and TRBJ2-5, with D maybe TRBD1 (6 bases). The length of the CDR3 is 13 residues. V was clipped by 5 bases and J by 5 bases, with 12 bases between them. Germline CDR1 and CDR2: MDHEN and SYDVKM. The CDR3 sequence is CASSPDRRETQYF. The CDR3 DNA reads as TGTGCCAGCAGTCCCGACAGGCGTGAGACCCAGTACTTC.

The rearrangement links TRBV11-2 to TRBJ2-5; 14 nucleotides agree with TRBD2. From germline, CDR1 is SGHAT and CDR2 FQNNGV. With 2 bases clipped from V and 3 bases from J, the junction kept 8 bases outside the gene matches. This CDR3 has 18 amino acids. CDR3 sequence: CASSLFYWTSGGKETQYF. In DNA, the CDR3 is TGTGCCAGCAGCTTATTTTATTGGACTAGCGGGGGGAAAGAGACCCAGTACTTC.

This clonotype was observed at least ten times. The V and J genes are TRBV20-1 and TRBJ1-5; 7 bases are shared with TRBD1. The J segment lost 5 bases and the V segment lost 8 bases, leaving 12 bases of the junction unmatched. Germline-derived CDR1 and CDR2 are DFQATT and SNEGSKA (reference sequence). The CDR3 spans 14 residues. CDR3 protein: CSPLSRTGDQPQHF. CDR3 nucleotides: TGCAGTCCCCTAAGCCGGACAGGCGATCAGCCCCAGCATTTT.

This clonotype has at least ten counts. The J gene is TRBJ2-2, the V gene TRBV12-3 or TRBV12-4; TRBD1 is a possible D gene (6 bases). V gave up 5 bases and J gave up 0 bases, with 10 bases separating them. CDR3 length equals 15 residues. CDR3 nucleotides: TGTGCCAGCAGTCCAGGGGACCCGAACACCGGGGAGCTGTTTTTT. It yields the protein CASSPGDPNTGELFF.

This clonotype was seen only a few times. The chain's CDR3 is CASSQDGLVSSYEQYF. The CDR3 nucleotides read TGCGCCAGCAGCCAAGACGGACTCGTGAGCTCCTACGAGCAGTACTTC. The rearrangement joins TRBV4-1 to TRBJ2-7; a possible D gene is TRBD2 (5 bases). This CDR3 is built from 16 residues. V shed 0 bases and J shed 0 bases, with 12 bases lying between them. Germline V gene data show CDR1 as MGHRA and CDR2 as YSYEKL.

The table lists this clonotype with many counts. Since a much larger clone is just one base distant, this may be a read error. This rearrangement joins TRBV9 to TRBJ1-6; 7 nucleotides agree with TRBD1. CDR1 is SGDLS and CDR2 is YYNGEE in the germline V gene. The CDR3 has 14 amino acids. DNA for the CDR3: TGTGCCAGCAGCGTAGGGACAGGAGTATCACACCTCCACTTT. Translated, it gives CASSVGTGVSHLHF.

This clonotype was recorded many times. V is TRBV28 and J is TRBJ2-7; the match to TRBD1 covers 9 bases. Per germline, CDR1 MDHEN and CDR2 SYDVKM. There are 16 residues in the CDR3. V trimming: 7 bases; J trimming: 4 bases; junction bases outside the gene matches: 14. The CDR3 coding sequence is TGTGCCAGCATCGACTCCCCCGGGACAGGGCCATACGAGCAGTACTTC. It codes for CASIDSPGTGPYEQYF.

This clonotype has at least ten counts. CDR3 sequence reads: CASKEGQGALGNQPQHF. As DNA, the CDR3 is TGTGCCAGCAAGGAGGGACAGGGGGCGCTTGGCAATCAGCCCCAGCATTTT. V is TRBV28 and J is TRBJ1-5; TRBD1 matches 12 bases. The CDR3 consists of 17 residues. Germline CDR1 MDHEN, CDR2 SYDVKM. V shed 7 bases and J 2 bases; nucleotides not matched to a gene: 9. Looking up the rest from reference TRBV28 and TRBJ1-5 gives the full variable domain: DVKVTQSSRYLVKRTGEKVFLECVQDMDHENMFWYRQDPGLGLRLIYFSYDVKMKEKGDIPEGYSVSREKKERFSLILESASTNQTSMYLCASKEGQGALGNQPQHFGDGTRLSIL.

There are many counts of this clonotype. The J gene is TRBJ2-5, the V gene TRBV6-2 or TRBV6-3; D possibly matches TRBD1 or TRBD2 (5 bases each). Trimming shortened V by 6 bases and J by 13 bases, and 18 bases separated the two germline ends. Germline V gives CDR1 MNHEY, CDR2 SVGEGT. The CDR3 is made up of 12 amino acids. The CDR3 DNA follows: TGTGCCAGCAGCCTGGACTGGGACCTGAGGTACTTC. Translation gives CASSLDWDLRYF.

Ten or more counts support this clonotype. The rearrangement uses TRBV20-1 and TRBJ1-1, with TRBD1 as a possible D gene (6 bases). The length of the CDR3 is 12 residues. Germline CDR1 is DFQATT and CDR2 is SNEGSKA (reference sequence). Trimming removed 6 bases from V and 11 bases from J, with 19 bases in between. This CDR3 reads CSAAEGVAGAFF. The DNA for the CDR3 is TGCAGTGCCGCGGAGGGGGTGGCCGGGGCTTTCTTT.

This clonotype was counted many times. The V gene is TRBV28, the J gene TRBJ2-7; D remains unclear. V was trimmed by 4 bases and J by 3 bases, leaving 7 bases between them. The germline V gene has CDR1 MDHEN and CDR2 SYDVKM. The CDR3 covers 12 residues. CDR3 nucleotide sequence: TGTGCCAGCAGTTCGCCTGTCTACGAGCAGTACTTC. The encoded protein is CASSSPVYEQYF.

This clonotype was seen a few times. The chain has TRBV29-1 and TRBJ1-2, with a weak D call TRBD1 (5 bases). The CDR3 sequence is 17 residues long. The V end lost 0 bases, the J end lost 6 bases, and 23 bases lay between the germline ends. CDR1 and CDR2 from the germline V gene are SQVTM and ANQGSEA. DNA for the CDR3: TGCAGCGTTGAAGATCAACCATTCGACAGTTCCCACAATGGCTACACCTTC. Protein: CSVEDQPFDSSHNGYTF.

This clonotype was observed at least ten times. V gene TRBV28 combines with J gene TRBJ2-2; possibly TRBD2 for D (5 bases). The germline V and J ends were trimmed by 5 bases and 0 bases, with 13 bases remaining between them. The length of the CDR3 is 16 residues. Germline CDR1 MDHEN, CDR2 SYDVKM. CDR3 protein: CASSRNRGANTGELFF. The CDR3 nucleotides are TGTGCCAGCAGTCGAAATCGGGGAGCGAACACCGGGGAGCTGTTTTTT.

For the CDR3, the DNA is TGTGCCAGCAGCGGACAGGGCAACGCGAGGAACTATAATTCACCCCTCCACTTT. It translates to CASSGQGNARNYNSPLHF. The V gene is TRBV28, the J gene TRBJ1-6; 8 nucleotides align to TRBD1. CDR3 length: 18 amino acids. Trimming cost V 6 bases and J 3 bases; bases outside gene matches: 13. Germline lookup yields CDR1 MDHEN and CDR2 SYDVKM.

This chain links TRBV11-3 with TRBJ2-5; no reliable D call. Trimming pared 3 bases from V and 2 bases from J, leaving 10 bases between. The CDR3 extends over 14 amino acids. Germline-derived CDR1 and CDR2 are SGHNT and YENEEA. The CDR3 nucleotides are TGTGCCAGCAGCTTTGCTAGGAATCAAGAGACCCAGTACTTC. Protein product: CASSFARNQETQYF.

The genes are TRBV4-1 and TRBJ2-7; D call uncertain. From germline, CDR1 is MGHRA and CDR2 YSYEKL. The CDR3 loop spans 14 amino acids. V gave up 0 bases and J gave up 2 bases, with 8 bases separating them. The CDR3 sequence: CASSQDMRAYEQYF. The CDR3 region has the DNA TGCGCCAGCAGCCAAGATATGAGAGCCTACGAGCAGTACTTC.

This clonotype was counted many times. The junction and the germline gene differ at one end; a read error may be behind it. This chain links TRBV12-3 or TRBV12-4 with TRBJ1-5; a possible D gene is TRBD1 (5 bases). There are 14 residues in the CDR3. This CDR3 reads CAGSFGGINQPQHF. The CDR3 DNA is TGTGCCGGCAGTTTTGGGGGAATCAATCAGCCCCAGCATTTT.

This clonotype was counted many times. J is TRBJ2-7 and V is TRBV10-3; a possible D gene is TRBD1 (6 bases). CDR1 is ENHRY, CDR2 SYGVKD, per germline. This CDR3 spans 13 amino acids. Trimming pared 5 bases from V and 0 bases from J, leaving 8 bases between. CDR3 in amino acids: CAISRDTSYEQYF. CDR3 bases: TGTGCCATCAGTAGGGACACCTCCTACGAGCAGTACTTC.

On this clonotype itself: A junction boundary mismatches the germline segment, possibly from a read error. The chain carries TRBV6-5 and TRBJ2-2, with D tentatively TRBD2 (5 bases). The CDR3 covers 13 residues. Looked up from germline, CDR1 is MNHEY and CDR2 is SVGAGI. The CDR3 bases are TGTGCCAGCAGTTACACCTTTACCGGGGAGCCGTTTTTT. Its protein is CASSYTFTGEPFF.

This clonotype was counted at least ten times. The chain links TRBV11-2 to TRBJ2-4, with 7 bases that match TRBD1. This CDR3 has 14 amino acids. The germline CDR1 and CDR2 sequences are SGHAT and FQNNGV. After removal of 5 bases from V and 5 bases from J, the junction contained 6 bases not matched to a gene. This CDR3 is CASSPGDRENIQYF. CDR3 DNA sequence: TGTGCCAGCAGCCCCGGGGACAGAGAAAACATTCAGTACTTC.

This clonotype was recorded at least ten times. This rearrangement joins TRBV5-1 to TRBJ1-2; 8 bases align to TRBD1. The germline CDR1 and CDR2 sequences are SGHRS and YFSETQ. There are 13 residues in the CDR3. After removal of 6 bases from V and 3 bases from J, the junction contained 4 bases not matched to a gene. DNA for the CDR3: TGCGCCAGCACCCCGGACAGGGACTATGGCTACACCTTC. Its protein product is CASTPDRDYGYTF.

This clonotype was seen many times. V is TRBV6-5 and J is TRBJ1-1; 7 bases are shared with TRBD1. The CDR3 extends over 15 amino acids. Trimming at V came to 5 bases and at J to 0 bases, leaving 6 bases not matched to a gene. CDR1 and CDR2 (germline): MNHEY, SVGAGI. The CDR3: CASSRSGGLNTEAFF. The CDR3 DNA is TGTGCCAGCAGTCGCTCAGGGGGACTGAACACTGAAGCTTTCTTT.